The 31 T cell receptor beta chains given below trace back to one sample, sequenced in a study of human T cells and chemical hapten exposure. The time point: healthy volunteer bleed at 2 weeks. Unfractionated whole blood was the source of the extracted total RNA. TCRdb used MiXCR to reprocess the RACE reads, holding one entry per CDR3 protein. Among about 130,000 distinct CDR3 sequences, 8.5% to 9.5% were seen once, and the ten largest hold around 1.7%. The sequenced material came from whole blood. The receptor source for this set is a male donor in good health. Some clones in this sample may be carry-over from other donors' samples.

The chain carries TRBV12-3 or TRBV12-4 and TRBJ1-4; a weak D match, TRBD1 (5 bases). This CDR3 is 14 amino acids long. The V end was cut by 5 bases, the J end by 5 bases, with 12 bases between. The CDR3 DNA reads TGTGCCAGCAGTGCTCAGGGTCTAAATGAAAAACTGTTTTTT. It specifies CASSAQGLNEKLFF.

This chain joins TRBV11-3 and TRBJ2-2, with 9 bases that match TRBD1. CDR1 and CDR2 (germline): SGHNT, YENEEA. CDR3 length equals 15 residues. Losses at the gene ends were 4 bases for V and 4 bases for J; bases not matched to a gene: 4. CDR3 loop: CASSWGTGRTGELFF. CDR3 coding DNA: TGTGCCAGCAGCTGGGGGACAGGGCGCACCGGGGAGCTGTTTTTT. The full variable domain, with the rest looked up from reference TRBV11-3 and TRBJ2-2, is EAGVVQSPRYKIIEKKQPVAFWCNPISGHNTLYWYLQNLGQGPELLIRYENEEAVDDSQLPKDRFSAERLKGVDSTLKIQPAELGDSAVYLCASSWGTGRTGELFFGEGSRLTVL.

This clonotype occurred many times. In nucleotides, the CDR3 is TGTGCCAGCAGCGTAGAGTGGGTGCGACTCAATGAGCAGTTCTTC. Translation gives CASSVEWVRLNEQFF. The rearrangement uses TRBV9 and TRBJ2-1; D not certain. Trimming removed 0 bases from V and 6 bases from J, with 13 bases in between. Germline assignment: CDR1 SGDLS and CDR2 YYNGEE. The CDR3 runs 15 residues. Together with reference TRBV9 and TRBJ2-1, the CDR3 gives the full variable domain: DSGVTQTPKHLITATGQRVTLRCSPRSGDLSVYWYQQSLDQGLQFLIQYYNGEERAKGNILERFSAQQFPDLHSELNLSSLELGDSALYFCASSVEWVRLNEQFFGPGTRLTVL.

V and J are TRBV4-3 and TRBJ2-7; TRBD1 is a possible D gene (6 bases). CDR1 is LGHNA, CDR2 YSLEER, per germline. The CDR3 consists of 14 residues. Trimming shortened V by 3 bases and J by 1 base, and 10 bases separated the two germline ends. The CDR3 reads CASSQRDTSYEQYF. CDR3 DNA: TGCGCCAGCAGCCAGAGGGACACTTCCTACGAGCAGTACTTC.

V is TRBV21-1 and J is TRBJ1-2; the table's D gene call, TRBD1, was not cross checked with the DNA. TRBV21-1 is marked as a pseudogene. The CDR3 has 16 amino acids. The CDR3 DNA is TGTGCCAGCAGCAAATCACCGGGACAGGGGGCGAATGGCTACACCTTC. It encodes CASSKSPGQGANGYTF.

The CDR3 DNA is TGCGCCAGCAGCCAAGGACAGTACACCGGGGAGCTGTTTTTT. It yields the protein CASSQGQYTGELFF. The rearrangement joins TRBV4-1 to TRBJ2-2; D may be TRBD1 (5 bases). The CDR3 has 14 residues. CDR1 is MGHRA and CDR2 is YSYEKL in the germline V gene. V was trimmed by 1 base and J by 3 bases, leaving 6 bases between them.

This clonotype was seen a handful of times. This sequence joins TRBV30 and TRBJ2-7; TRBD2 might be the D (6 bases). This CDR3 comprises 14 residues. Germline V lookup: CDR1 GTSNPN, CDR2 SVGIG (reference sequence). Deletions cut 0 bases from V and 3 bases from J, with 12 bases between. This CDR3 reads CAWSVLASRYEQYF. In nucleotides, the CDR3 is TGTGCCTGGAGTGTTCTAGCGAGCCGCTACGAGCAGTACTTC.

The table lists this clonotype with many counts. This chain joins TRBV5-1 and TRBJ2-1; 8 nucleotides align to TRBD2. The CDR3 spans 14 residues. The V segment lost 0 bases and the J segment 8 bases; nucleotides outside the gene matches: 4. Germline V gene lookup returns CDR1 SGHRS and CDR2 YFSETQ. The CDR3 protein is CASSLVSSGDEQFF. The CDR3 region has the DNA TGCGCCAGCAGCTTGGTTAGTAGCGGGGATGAGCAGTTCTTC. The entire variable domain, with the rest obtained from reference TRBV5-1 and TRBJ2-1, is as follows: KAGVTQTPRYLIKTRGQQVTLSCSPISGHRSVSWYQQTPGQGLQFLFEYFSETQRNKGNFPGRFSGRQFSNSRSEMNVSTLELGDSALYLCASSLVSSGDEQFFGPGTRLTVL.

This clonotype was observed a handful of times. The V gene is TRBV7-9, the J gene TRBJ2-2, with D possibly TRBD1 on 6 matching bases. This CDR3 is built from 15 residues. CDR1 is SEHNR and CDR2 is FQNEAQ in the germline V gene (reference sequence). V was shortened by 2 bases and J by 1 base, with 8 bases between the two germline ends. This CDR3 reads CASSLMTGNTGELFF. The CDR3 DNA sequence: TGTGCCAGCAGCTTAATGACAGGGAACACCGGGGAGCTGTTTTTT.

CDR3 amino acids: CASSLSANTEAFF. DNA of the CDR3: TGTGCCAGCAGTTTATCCGCGAACACTGAAGCTTTCTTT. The chain recombines TRBV27 with TRBJ1-1; no clear D gene. The germline V and J ends were trimmed by 0 bases and 1 base, with 3 bases remaining between them. This CDR3 is built from 13 residues. The V gene's germline CDR1 is MNHEY and CDR2 SMNVEV (reference sequence).

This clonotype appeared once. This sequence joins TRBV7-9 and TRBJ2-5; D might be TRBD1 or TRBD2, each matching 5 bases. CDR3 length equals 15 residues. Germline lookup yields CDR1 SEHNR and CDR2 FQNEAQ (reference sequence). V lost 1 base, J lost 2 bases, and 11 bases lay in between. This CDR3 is CASSLVGTGQETQYF. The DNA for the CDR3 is TGTGCCAGCAGCTTAGTAGGGACGGGACAAGAGACCCAGTACTTC.

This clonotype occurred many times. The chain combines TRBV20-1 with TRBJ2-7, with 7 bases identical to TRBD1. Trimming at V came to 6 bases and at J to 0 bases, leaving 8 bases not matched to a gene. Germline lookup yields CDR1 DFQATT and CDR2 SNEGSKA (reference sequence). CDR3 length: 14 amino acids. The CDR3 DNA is TGCAGTGCACCCAGACAGGGACCCTCCTACGAGCAGTACTTC. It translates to CSAPRQGPSYEQYF.

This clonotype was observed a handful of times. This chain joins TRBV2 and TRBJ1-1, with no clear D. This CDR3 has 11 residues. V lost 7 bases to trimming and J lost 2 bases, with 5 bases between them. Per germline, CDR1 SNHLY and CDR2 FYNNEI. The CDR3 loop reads CASNGNTEAFF. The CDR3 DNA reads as TGTGCCAGCAACGGAAACACTGAAGCTTTCTTT. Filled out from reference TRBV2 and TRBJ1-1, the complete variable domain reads EPEVTQTPSHQVTQMGQEVILRCVPISNHLYFYWYRQILGQKVEFLVSFYNNEISEKSEIFDDQFSVERPDGSNFTLKIRSTKLEDSAMYFCASNGNTEAFFGQGTRLTVV.

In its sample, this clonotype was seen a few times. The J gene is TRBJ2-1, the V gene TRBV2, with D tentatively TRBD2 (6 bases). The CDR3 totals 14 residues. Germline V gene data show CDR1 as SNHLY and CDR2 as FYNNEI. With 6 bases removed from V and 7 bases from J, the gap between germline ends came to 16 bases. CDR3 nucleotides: TGTGCCAGCAGCGCATACGGAGGGATGAATGAGCAGTTCTTC. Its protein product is CASSAYGGMNEQFF.

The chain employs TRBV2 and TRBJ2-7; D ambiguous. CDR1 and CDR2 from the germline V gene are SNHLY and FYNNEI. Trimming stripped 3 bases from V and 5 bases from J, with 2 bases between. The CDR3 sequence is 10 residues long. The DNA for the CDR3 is TGTGCCAGCAGTGATAACGAGCAGTACTTC. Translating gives CASSDNEQYF.

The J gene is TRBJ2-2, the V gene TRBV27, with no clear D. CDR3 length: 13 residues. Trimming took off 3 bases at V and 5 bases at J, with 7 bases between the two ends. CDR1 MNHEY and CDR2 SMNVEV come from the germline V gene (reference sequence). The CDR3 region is CASSFQETGELFF. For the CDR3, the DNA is TGTGCCAGCAGTTTTCAGGAAACCGGGGAGCTGTTTTTT.

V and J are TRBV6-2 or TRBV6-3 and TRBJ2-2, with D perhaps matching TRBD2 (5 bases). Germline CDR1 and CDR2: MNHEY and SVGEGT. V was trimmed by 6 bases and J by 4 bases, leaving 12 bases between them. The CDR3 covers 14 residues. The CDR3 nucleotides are TGTGCCAGCAGGGCGGGCCGGTCCACCGGGGAGCTGTTTTTT. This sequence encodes CASRAGRSTGELFF.

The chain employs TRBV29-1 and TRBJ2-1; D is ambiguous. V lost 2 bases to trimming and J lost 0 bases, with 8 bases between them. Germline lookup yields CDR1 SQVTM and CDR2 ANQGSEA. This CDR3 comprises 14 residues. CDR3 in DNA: TGCAGCGTTGAATGGTCAAGCTCCTACAATGAGCAGTTCTTC. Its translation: CSVEWSSSYNEQFF.

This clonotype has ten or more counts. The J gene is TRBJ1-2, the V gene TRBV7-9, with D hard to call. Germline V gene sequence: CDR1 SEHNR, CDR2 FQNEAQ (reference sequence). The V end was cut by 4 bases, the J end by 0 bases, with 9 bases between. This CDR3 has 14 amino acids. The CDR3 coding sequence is TGTGCCAGCAGCTATGAAACATCTAACTATGGCTACACCTTC. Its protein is CASSYETSNYGYTF.

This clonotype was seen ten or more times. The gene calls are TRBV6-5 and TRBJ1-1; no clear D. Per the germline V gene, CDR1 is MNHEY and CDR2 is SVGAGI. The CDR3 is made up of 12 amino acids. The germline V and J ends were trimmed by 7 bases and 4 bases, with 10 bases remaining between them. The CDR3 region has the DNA TGTGCCAGCACCTCCAGAAGCACTGAAGCTTTCTTT. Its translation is CASTSRSTEAFF.

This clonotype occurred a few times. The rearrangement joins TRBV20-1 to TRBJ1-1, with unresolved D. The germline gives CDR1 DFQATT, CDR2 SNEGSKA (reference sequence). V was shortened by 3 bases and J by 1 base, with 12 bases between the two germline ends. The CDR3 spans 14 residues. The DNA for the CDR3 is TGCAGTGCTAGGGACGGCGTTGCGAACACTGAAGCTTTCTTT. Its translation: CSARDGVANTEAFF.

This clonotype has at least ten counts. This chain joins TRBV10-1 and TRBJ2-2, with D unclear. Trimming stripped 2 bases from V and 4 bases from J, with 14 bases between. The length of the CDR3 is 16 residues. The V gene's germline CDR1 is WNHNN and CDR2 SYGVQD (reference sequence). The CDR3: CASSEKRTGPTGELFF. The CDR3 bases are TGCGCCAGCAGTGAGAAGAGGACCGGGCCCACCGGGGAGCTGTTTTTT.

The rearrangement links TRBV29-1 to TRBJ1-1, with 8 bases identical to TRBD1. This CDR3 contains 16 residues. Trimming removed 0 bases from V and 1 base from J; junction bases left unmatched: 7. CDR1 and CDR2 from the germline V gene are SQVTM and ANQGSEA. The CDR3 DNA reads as TGCAGCGTTGAAGATCAGTACAGGGGGGGGAACACTGAAGCTTTCTTT. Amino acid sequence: CSVEDQYRGGNTEAFF.

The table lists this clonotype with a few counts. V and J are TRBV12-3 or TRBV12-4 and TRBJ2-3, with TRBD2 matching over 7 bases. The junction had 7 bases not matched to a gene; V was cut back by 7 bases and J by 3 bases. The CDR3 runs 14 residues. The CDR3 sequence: CASKQRLATDTQYF. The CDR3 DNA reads TGTGCCAGCAAACAGCGACTAGCTACAGATACGCAGTATTTT.

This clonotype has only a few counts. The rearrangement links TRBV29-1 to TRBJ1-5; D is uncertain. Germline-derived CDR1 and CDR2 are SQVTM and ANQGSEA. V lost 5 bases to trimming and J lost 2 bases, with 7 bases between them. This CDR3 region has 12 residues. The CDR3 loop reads CSVRDGNQPQHF. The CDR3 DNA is TGCAGCGTTCGAGACGGCAATCAGCCCCAGCATTTT.

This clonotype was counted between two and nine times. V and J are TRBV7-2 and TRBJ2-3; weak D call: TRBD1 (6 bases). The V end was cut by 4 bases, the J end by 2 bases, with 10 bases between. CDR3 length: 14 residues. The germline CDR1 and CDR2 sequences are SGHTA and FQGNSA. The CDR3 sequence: CASSSRDTTDTQYF. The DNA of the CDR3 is TGTGCCAGCAGCTCAAGGGACACCACAGATACGCAGTATTTT.

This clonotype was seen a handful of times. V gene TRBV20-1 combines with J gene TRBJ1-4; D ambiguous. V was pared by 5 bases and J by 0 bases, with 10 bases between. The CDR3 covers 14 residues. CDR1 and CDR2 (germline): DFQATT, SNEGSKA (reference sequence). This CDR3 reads CSAPDRATNEKLFF. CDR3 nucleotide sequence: TGCAGTGCTCCTGACCGCGCAACTAATGAAAAACTGTTTTTT.

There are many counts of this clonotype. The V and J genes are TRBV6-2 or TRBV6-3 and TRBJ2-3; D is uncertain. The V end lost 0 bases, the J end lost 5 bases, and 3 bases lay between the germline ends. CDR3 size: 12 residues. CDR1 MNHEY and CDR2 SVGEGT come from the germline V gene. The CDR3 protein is CASSYSKDTQYF. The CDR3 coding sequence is TGTGCCAGCAGTTACTCGAAAGATACGCAGTATTTT.

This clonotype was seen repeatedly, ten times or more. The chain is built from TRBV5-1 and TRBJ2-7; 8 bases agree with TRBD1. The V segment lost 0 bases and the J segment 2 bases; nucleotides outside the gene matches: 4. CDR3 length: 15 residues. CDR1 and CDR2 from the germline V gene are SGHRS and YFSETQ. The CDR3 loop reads CASSLVQGATYEQYF. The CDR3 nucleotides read TGCGCCAGCAGCTTGGTTCAGGGGGCCACCTACGAGCAGTACTTC.

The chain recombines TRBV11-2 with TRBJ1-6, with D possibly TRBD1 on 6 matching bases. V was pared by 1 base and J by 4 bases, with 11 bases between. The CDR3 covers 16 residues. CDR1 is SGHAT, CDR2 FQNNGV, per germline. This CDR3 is CASSLGTAIYNSPLHF. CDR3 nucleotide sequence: TGTGCCAGCAGCTTAGGGACAGCCATTTATAATTCACCCCTCCACTTT.

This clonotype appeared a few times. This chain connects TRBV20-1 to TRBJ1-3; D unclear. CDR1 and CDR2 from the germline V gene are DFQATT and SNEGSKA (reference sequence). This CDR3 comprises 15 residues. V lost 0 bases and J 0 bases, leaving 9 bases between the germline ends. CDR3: CSARDGRSSGNTIYF. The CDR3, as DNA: TGCAGTGCTAGAGATGGACGGAGCTCTGGAAACACCATATATTTT.